The 26 T cell receptor beta chains below were found in one sample sequenced in a study of shared clonotypes between healthy human individuals. Libraries were prepared by immunoSEQ multiplex PCR; TCRdb keeps only in-frame clonotypes and omits some of them. Of about 2.4 million clones in the sample, 85% to 95% were seen once. The sequenced material came from naive CD4+ T cells sorted from blood. Subset reported: CD45RA+ positively selected. Receptor source: a man between 18 and 29 years old in good health.

V is TRBV21-1 and J is TRBJ2-1. TRBV21-1 corresponds to a pseudogene. The CDR3 has 16 residues. The CDR3 region is CASSQTEGYSYNEQFF. DNA for the CDR3: TGTGCCAGCAGCCAAACGGAAGGATATTCCTACAATGAGCAGTTCTTC.

This chain uses TRBV14 with TRBJ1-5; D is unclear. The CDR3 totals 14 residues. In germline, CDR1 is SGHDN, CDR2 FVKESK. The ends were cut back, 1 base at V and 2 bases at J, with 6 bases in the middle. The CDR3 DNA reads as TGTGCCAGCAGCCAAGTCGGAGGCAATCAGCCCCAGCATTTT. This translates into CASSQVGGNQPQHF. The variable domain in full, completed from reference TRBV14 and TRBJ1-5, reads EAGVTQFPSHSVIEKGQTVTLRCDPISGHDNLYWYRRVMGKEIKFLLHFVKESKQDESGMPNNRFLAERTGGTYSTLKVQPAELEDSGVYFCASSQVGGNQPQHFGDGTRLSIL.

The chain uses TRBV11-2 and TRBJ2-1, with 10 bases fitting TRBD2. CDR1 and CDR2 (germline): SGHAT, FQNNGV. V lost 5 bases to trimming and J lost 6 bases; unmatched junction nucleotides: 10. The CDR3 sequence is 16 residues long. The CDR3 protein is CASSPLAGAEGNEQFF. In DNA form, the CDR3 reads TGTGCCAGCAGCCCCCTAGCGGGAGCGGAGGGCAATGAGCAGTTCTTC. The full variable domain, in which reference TRBV11-2 and TRBJ2-1 provide the parts outside the CDR3, is EAGVAQSPRYKIIEKRQSVAFWCNPISGHATLYWYQQILGQGPKLLIQFQNNGVVDDSQLPKDRFSAERLKGVDSTLKIQPAKLEDSAVYLCASSPLAGAEGNEQFFGPGTRLTVL.

The chain carries TRBV5-1 and TRBJ2-7; D could derive from TRBD1 or TRBD2 (6 bases each). The V and J ends lost 0 bases and 0 bases respectively, with 16 bases between them. The CDR3 sequence is 17 residues long. Germline values: CDR1 SGHRS, CDR2 YFSETQ. CDR3 sequence: CASSLAGGQLTSYEQYF. The CDR3 bases are TGCGCCAGCAGCTTGGCCGGGGGCCAATTAACCTCCTACGAGCAGTACTTC.

The chain joins TRBV19 to TRBJ1-5; D not certain. V shed 7 bases and J shed 2 bases, with 6 bases lying between them. The CDR3 totals 12 residues. Germline V CDR1 and CDR2: LNHDA, SQIVND (reference sequence). CDR3 sequence reads: CASKSGNQPQHF. DNA of the CDR3: TGTGCCAGTAAATCGGGCAATCAGCCCCAGCATTTT.

V usage is TRBV28 and J usage is TRBJ2-7, with 9 bases lining up with TRBD2. This CDR3 has 15 amino acids. Looked up from germline, CDR1 is MDHEN and CDR2 is SYDVKM. V shed 3 bases, J shed 6 bases, and the junction held 9 bases outside the gene matches. CDR3 loop: CASSFPSSGRPEQYF. In nucleotides, the CDR3 is TGTGCCAGCAGTTTCCCTTCAAGCGGGAGGCCCGAGCAGTACTTC. Combining the CDR3 with reference TRBV28 and TRBJ2-7 gives the whole variable domain DVKVTQSSRYLVKRTGEKVFLECVQDMDHENMFWYRQDPGLGLRLIYFSYDVKMKEKGDIPEGYSVSREKKERFSLILESASTNQTSMYLCASSFPSSGRPEQYFGPGTRLTVT.

The chain joins TRBV19 to TRBJ1-5; the match to TRBD1 covers 8 bases. Germline V lookup: CDR1 LNHDA, CDR2 SQIVND (reference sequence). Germline trimming cut 1 base from V and 7 bases from J; bases unmatched to any gene: 12. This CDR3 has 17 amino acids. The CDR3 DNA reads TGTGCCAGTAGTATAGCGGCAGGGGGCGCGAATTCACAGCCCCAGCATTTT. This translates into CASSIAAGGANSQPQHF.

The chain combines TRBV30 with TRBJ1-1; the D gene is possibly TRBD1 (5 bases). Trimming shortened V by 1 base and J by 11 bases, and 14 bases separated the two germline ends. The CDR3 runs 12 residues. Germline V CDR1 and CDR2: GTSNPN, SVGIG (reference sequence). In nucleotides, the CDR3 is TGTGCCTGGAGTGCATCGGGACTGGGGGCTTTCTTT. It yields the protein CAWSASGLGAFF.

The CDR3 DNA reads TGCGCCAGCAGCCCCGGACAGGGGGGCAGGTATGAGCAGTTCTTC. It codes for CASSPGQGGRYEQFF. The chain recombines TRBV4-1 with TRBJ2-1, with TRBD1 matching 10 bases. V was clipped by 4 bases and J by 8 bases; unmatched bases: 8. The germline gives CDR1 MGHRA, CDR2 YSYEKL. This CDR3 is 15 amino acids long.

CDR3 nucleotide sequence: TGCGCCAGCAGCCAAGGGCTACAGGGGGCGTACACCATATATTTT. Translation: CASSQGLQGAYTIYF. This chain joins TRBV4-1 and TRBJ1-3; the match to TRBD1 covers 9 bases. V lost 1 base and J lost 8; bases outside the gene matches: 6. This CDR3 contains 15 residues. In germline, CDR1 is MGHRA, CDR2 YSYEKL.

The genes are TRBV7-3 and TRBJ2-6; D remains ambiguous. Germline CDR1 SGHTA, CDR2 FQGTGA. Trimming left V 6 bases short and J 0 bases short, with 6 bases between. The CDR3 spans 14 residues. CDR3 DNA: TGTGCCAGCAGAGACGCCTCTGGGGCCAACGTCCTGACTTTC. Its protein is CASRDASGANVLTF.

The count of this clone is one. The J gene is TRBJ2-3, the V gene TRBV10-3; perhaps TRBD1 as D (6 bases). Germline CDR1 is ENHRY and CDR2 is SYGVKD. The V end was cut by 4 bases, the J end by 4 bases, with 15 bases between. This CDR3 region has 15 residues. This CDR3 reads CAISVDRQNPDTQYF. CDR3 nucleotide sequence: TGTGCCATCAGTGTGGACAGACAGAACCCAGATACGCAGTATTTT.

This chain uses TRBV5-1 with TRBJ1-4; 11 positions match TRBD1. The germline CDR1 and CDR2 sequences are SGHRS and YFSETQ. The CDR3 is made up of 16 amino acids. Trimming cost V 1 base and J 8 bases; bases outside gene matches: 7. CDR3 in DNA: TGCGCCAGCAGCTTGAGTGGACAGGGGGCGAGGGAAAAACTGTTTTTT. The encoded protein is CASSLSGQGAREKLFF.

This chain uses TRBV28 with TRBJ2-4; D uncertain. Per germline, CDR1 MDHEN and CDR2 SYDVKM. The CDR3 loop spans 14 amino acids. V lost 7 bases and J 1 base, leaving 11 bases between the germline ends. This chain's CDR3 is CASNPGGAKNIQYF. CDR3 DNA sequence: TGTGCCAGCAATCCAGGCGGTGCCAAAAACATTCAGTACTTC.

As to this clone: This sample also contains other DNA sequences that code for the same CDR3. V usage is TRBV7-2 and J usage is TRBJ2-7; D is possibly TRBD2 (5 bases). The CDR3 spans 15 residues. The V end was cut by 1 base, the J end by 0 bases, with 10 bases between. In germline, CDR1 is SGHTA, CDR2 FQGNSA. The CDR3 loop is CASSLDPGSSYEQYF. As DNA, the CDR3 is TGTGCCAGCAGCTTAGATCCGGGGAGCTCCTACGAGCAGTACTTC.

This chain joins TRBV6-5 and TRBJ2-3, with TRBD2 matching 10 bases. The CDR3 covers 15 residues. Germline CDR1 and CDR2: MNHEY and SVGAGI. V shed 6 bases and J 1 base; nucleotides not matched to a gene: 4. CDR3 protein: CASRPSGGRTDTQYF. The DNA of the CDR3 is TGTGCCAGCAGACCTAGCGGGGGCCGCACAGATACGCAGTATTTT.

The rearrangement joins TRBV6-6 to TRBJ1-5, with D possibly TRBD1 on 5 matching bases. This CDR3 spans 14 amino acids. Trimming pared 10 bases from V and 1 base from J, leaving 14 bases between. Germline V gives CDR1 MNHNY, CDR2 SVGAGI (reference sequence). CDR3 in DNA: TGTGCCACTTTTTCGGGGCGGAGCAATCAGCCCCAGCATTTT. Translating it yields CATFSGRSNQPQHF.

The CDR3 sequence: CASSQSVPQTNYGYTF. CDR3 nucleotide sequence: TGCGCCAGCAGCCAATCAGTCCCCCAAACGAACTATGGCTACACCTTC. The V gene is TRBV4-1, the J gene TRBJ1-2; D is unclear. Per germline, CDR1 MGHRA and CDR2 YSYEKL. Trimming removed 2 bases at V and 2 bases at J, with 15 bases between. This CDR3 comprises 16 residues.

This clone was seen a single time. The J gene is TRBJ1-3, the V gene TRBV6-1; D gene unclear. V lost 4 bases, J lost 3 bases, and 7 bases lay in between. In germline, CDR1 is MNHNS, CDR2 SASEGT. The CDR3 consists of 13 residues. In DNA, the CDR3 is TGTGCCAGCAGTGCCGACTTTGGAAACACCATATATTTT. Residues: CASSADFGNTIYF.

This rearrangement joins TRBV4-3 to TRBJ1-2; tentatively, D is TRBD1 (6 bases). The CDR3 spans 15 residues. Germline V gives CDR1 LGHNA, CDR2 YSLEER. Between the trimmed V and J ends, which lost 3 bases and 8 bases, there was a span of 19 bases. The CDR3 is CASSHDGGGRGGYTF. In nucleotides, the CDR3 is TGCGCCAGCAGCCATGATGGCGGGGGCCGGGGGGGCTACACCTTC.

Remarks on this clone: The same CDR3 arises from other DNA sequences in this sample as well. The chain employs TRBV7-2 and TRBJ2-1; D remains unclear. V was trimmed by 6 bases and J by 1 base, leaving 13 bases between them. Germline lookup yields CDR1 SGHTA and CDR2 FQGNSA. The CDR3 length is 15 residues. The DNA of the CDR3 is TGTGCCAGCAGTCTCCAAGGGTCTTCCTACAATGAGCAGTTCTTC. This translates into CASSLQGSSYNEQFF.

The rearrangement joins TRBV2 to TRBJ2-7; the match to TRBD1 covers 8 bases. Looked up from germline, CDR1 is SNHLY and CDR2 is FYNNEI. V shed 5 bases and J 12 bases; nucleotides not matched to a gene: 9. The CDR3 runs 12 residues. The CDR3 loop reads CASSPLQGVRYF. DNA of the CDR3: TGTGCCAGCAGTCCCCTACAGGGGGTTCGGTACTTC. The full variable domain, rest sourced from reference TRBV2 and TRBJ2-7, is EPEVTQTPSHQVTQMGQEVILRCVPISNHLYFYWYRQILGQKVEFLVSFYNNEISEKSEIFDDQFSVERPDGSNFTLKIRSTKLEDSAMYFCASSPLQGVRYFGPGTRLTVT.

This clone was seen once. This chain joins TRBV28 and TRBJ2-7; 8 positions match TRBD1. V was pared by 8 bases and J by 3 bases, with 9 bases of the junction left unmatched. CDR3 size: 14 residues. CDR1 is MDHEN and CDR2 is SYDVKM in the germline V gene. This chain's CDR3 is CASLLRTGNYEQYF. The DNA of the CDR3 is TGTGCCAGCCTGTTGAGGACAGGGAACTACGAGCAGTACTTC.

V is TRBV18 and J is TRBJ1-5, with 7 nucleotides matching TRBD1. V shed 4 bases and J 5 bases; nucleotides not matched to a gene: 5. The CDR3 covers 14 residues. CDR1 and CDR2 (germline): KGHSH, LQKENI. Here the CDR3 reads CASSQTGRYQPQHF. The CDR3 DNA reads as TGTGCCAGCTCACAGACAGGGAGGTATCAGCCCCAGCATTTT.

This clone showed up just once. The rearrangement links TRBV7-8 to TRBJ2-3, with 7 positions matching TRBD1. V dropped 1 base and J dropped 4; count of bases not matched to a gene: 5. CDR1 and CDR2 from the germline V gene are SGHVS and FQNEAQ. The CDR3 is 15 residues long. In DNA, the CDR3 is TGTGCCAGCAGCTTAGGACAGGGAATTTCAGATACGCAGTATTTT. The encoded protein is CASSLGQGISDTQYF.

This sequence joins TRBV2 and TRBJ2-5; D uncertain. Germline CDR1 reads SNHLY; CDR2 reads FYNNEI. The ends were cut back, 1 base at V and 9 bases at J, with 6 bases in the middle. This CDR3 region has 11 residues. In nucleotides, the CDR3 is TGTGCCAGCAGTGAAGGCCTACCCCAGTACTTC. Translated, it gives CASSEGLPQYF.